This T cell receptor (beta chain) was identified in a study of blood T cell repertoires in COVID-19. About the research overall: COVID-19 samples from acute and convalescent phases originated in the United States, Italy and Spain.

As for this clone: Different DNA sequences within this sample yield the same CDR3.

The table came from immunoSEQ multiplex PCR; TCRdb's copy has only in-frame clones and leaves some out. The sample has 450,000 or so clones; about 87% are singletons. The V end was cut by 6 bases, the J end by 1 base, with 9 bases between. Per the germline V gene, CDR1 is MNHEY and CDR2 is SMNVEV (reference sequence). This CDR3 spans 13 amino acids. This sequence was found in a man younger than 35 with COVID-19, enrolled during active disease. The sequencing sample was made of peripheral blood. V usage is TRBV27 and J usage is TRBJ1-1, with D possibly TRBD1 on 5 matching bases. CDR3 sequence (DNA): TGTGCCAGCAGCTTGGGGCAGAACACTGAAGCTTTCTTT. Protein: CASSLGQNTEAFF.